This TCR beta chain was observed in a study of graft-versus-host responses after intestinal transplantation (dated by TCRdb to 2020 to 2022). In terms of the full investigation: The transplants that recipients got were multivisceral, liver-intestinal, or isolated intestinal. Every recipient was given anti-thymocyte globulin induction, then maintenance tacrolimus and steroids for around three years. Bulk TCR-beta CDR3 sequencing was used to track graft-versus-host and host-versus-graft alloreactive T cell clones in the graft, circulation and bone marrow after intestinal transplantation. To identify alloreactive clones, pre-transplant mixed lymphocyte reaction products were sequenced and compared with unstimulated pre-transplant donor and recipient T cells. A cohort of roughly 25 intestinal transplant recipients, including one retransplant, was enrolled, and a few patients lacking pretransplant specimens were excluded. Donor T cell macrochimerism was defined as a peak of at least 4% donor T cells among recipient peripheral blood mononuclear cells. Samples from three later patients were sequenced in-house on an Illumina MiSeq with MiXCR processing rather than by the commercial service.

The time point label on this specimen signifies: cells obtained before transplantation from donor or recipient. CD3+CD4+ and CD3+CD8+ populations were FACS-sorted from unstimulated pre-transplant donor and recipient cells taken from spleen or lymph nodes. On this clone itself: Its antigen is unknown. The input lacks base qualities; no much larger clone sits a single base away.

Library method: the immunoSEQ multiplex PCR assay. In most patients, genomic DNA was isolated using the Qiagen DNeasy Blood and Tissue Kit and sent frozen to Adaptive Biotechnologies for TCR sequencing. For most patients, genomic DNA was subjected to high-throughput TCR-beta CDR3 sequencing by Adaptive Biotechnologies. In the paper's pipeline: Adaptive's ImmunoSEQ software was the source of the TCR sequencing data for approximately 18 patients, while a few other patients were processed with MiXCR and VDJtools. To correct CD4 versus CD8 sorting errors, any sequence found in both subsets at a frequency ratio below 5:1 was removed. CDR3 nucleotide sequences shared between donor and recipient were removed because their origin could not be assigned. To be classed as alloreactive, a clone needed at least 2-fold expansion over unstimulated cells and a minimum CFSE-low frequency of 0.002% (template counts) or 0.001% (read counts). A clone was considered mappable if detected in the sequenced pre-transplant spleen, lymph node, or MLR CFSE-low populations of the donor or recipient. Cumulative frequency of alloreactive clones was calculated as a percentage of all sequences weighted by copy number. Here the immuneACCESS table is served through TCRdb, limited to in-frame sequences with V and J called. Missing clones are a known gap in these copies; in checked studies unresolved V genes cover under half, and the rest lacks a known reason. The V and J calls and clone size were taken over from that table, and D and trimming were inferred from the DNA. For this sample there are just under 65,000 clones; approximately 90% appear just once. Approximately 1.5% of the sample is held by the ten biggest clonotypes.

Results the study describes overall, beyond this receptor: The conclusions were limited by the relatively low number and heterogeneity of the intestinal transplant patients. Early after transplant, peak levels of circulating GvH clones were found to be associated with declines in HvG clones. In patients with donor T cell macrochimerism, the allografts had high GvH to HvG T cell clonal ratios. GvH clones were detected in recipient bone marrow, and some appeared earlier in ileal mucosa or blood, consistent with an intestinal mucosal origin.

The CDR3, cysteine through phenylalanine, is 13 amino acids long. The entry retains the CDR3 DNA only, 39 bases that are in frame from base 1. The trim is 3 bases for V and 4 bases for J, with a gap of 10 bases between the germline ends. CDR1 and CDR2 were assigned from the germline V gene as SNHLY and FYNNEI. The clonotype originates from a human donor who was the organ donor for an intestinal transplant. This chain joins TRBV2 to TRBJ2-7; confidence is insufficient to name the D gene. The sample was unstimulated CD8+ T cells sorted from spleen or lymph node cells, taken before transplant. Here is the DNA: TGTGCCAGCAGTGATAGAAGCCCGTACGAGCAGTACTTC. Protein translation: CASSDRSPYEQYF.